This T cell receptor beta chain is drawn from a study of OX40 agonist ivuxolimab in advanced cancers. Study-wide background: Dose-escalation cases comprised hepatocellular carcinoma, melanoma, renal cell or head and neck cancer. Past anti-PD-1, anti-PD-L1 or anti-CTLA-4 therapy was accepted, and roughly 37% had received some. Partial responses were recorded for three patients, including one with hepatocellular carcinoma and two with cutaneous melanoma.

Study-wide results and caveats: There was clonal expansion of CD4+ and CD8+ blood T cells by week 6 at 0.1 to 3.0 mg/kg.

The repertoire was sequenced with immunoSEQ multiplex PCR; TCRdb's copy has only in-frame clones and lacks some. The sample includes about 33,000 clones, 75% to 90% of them seen just once. V was clipped by 8 bases and J by 4 bases, with 20 bases between them. The CDR3 contains 15 residues. The germline V gene encodes CDR1 MDHEN and CDR2 SYDVKM. To note about this clone: Its antigen is unknown.

The receptor comes from an adult with an advanced solid tumor such as melanoma, head and neck, liver or kidney cancer. V is TRBV28 and J is TRBJ1-1; D perhaps matches TRBD1 (5 bases). The sequencing used CD4+ or CD8+ T cells sorted from blood, collected in a trial of the OX40 agonist ivuxolimab. CDR3 loop: CASRGIVLGGTEAFF. The CDR3 DNA reads TGTGCCAGCCGCGGCATTGTCCTTGGGGGCACTGAAGCTTTCTTT.